The rows below give T cell receptor beta chains drawn from one sample of a study of T-cell memory formation after mild COVID-19. In TCRdb, the 5' RACE reads were re-called with MiXCR into one record per CDR3 protein. The sample has about 300,000 distinct CDR3 sequences; roughly a fifth are singletons. The sample comprised PBMCs or a T cell subset sorted from them (not recorded which). The source is a man aged 18 to 29 who had mild COVID-19 (a few samples of this study predate the infection). Cell type and time point are not known. Both conserved end residues are part of each CDR3. Each record gives: clone size, D gene, J gene, V gene, CDR3 protein, CDR3 DNA. D genes are given only for firm matches. Where a row states a size, it is once, few, many or the class of an expanded clone; other rows omit it.

.,TRBD2,TRBJ2-7,TRBV5-1,CASSLTSDYEQYF,TGCGCCAGCAGCTTGACTAGCGACTACGAGCAGTACTTC
.,.,TRBJ2-2,TRBV7-6,CASSLVTETGELFF,TGTGCCAGCAGCTTAGTTACTGAAACCGGGGAGCTGTTTTTT
few,TRBD2,TRBJ2-1,TRBV4-3,CASSRGLAGASYNEQFF,TGCGCCAGCAGCCGGGGACTAGCGGGGGCTAGCTACAATGAGCAGTTCTTC
few,.,TRBJ1-5,TRBV4-1,CASSRPPEPQHF,TGCGCCAGCAGCCGCCCCCCGGAACCCCAGCATTTT
.,TRBD2,TRBJ2-3,TRBV7-6,CASSFRTSPPLATQYF,TGTGCCAGCAGCTTCCGGACTAGCCCCCCGCTTGCCACGCAGTATTTT
.,TRBD1,TRBJ1-5,TRBV20-1,CSASANRGLNQPQHF,TGCAGTGCTAGTGCTAACAGGGGGCTTAATCAGCCCCAGCATTTT
few,.,TRBJ1-2,TRBV20-1,CSASPSGAANYGYTF,TGCAGTGCTAGTCCCTCGGGAGCAGCTAACTATGGCTACACCTTC
few,.,TRBJ1-1,TRBV18,CASSPGTPRRATEAFF,TGTGCCAGCTCACCCGGGACACCTAGACGGGCCACTGAAGCTTTCTTT
.,.,TRBJ2-5,TRBV13,CASSAPGETQYF,TGTGCCAGCAGCGCCCCGGGGGAGACCCAGTACTTC
.,TRBD2,TRBJ2-5,TRBV7-3,CASSYQAGPGETQYF,TGTGCCAGCAGCTACCAAGCGGGACCGGGGGAGACCCAGTACTTC
.,TRBD1,TRBJ2-7,TRBV29-1,CSVEDPGTGVYEQYF,TGCAGCGTTGAAGACCCCGGGACAGGGGTGTACGAGCAGTACTTC
.,.,TRBJ2-5,TRBV28,CASTPELGGDGTQYF,TGTGCCAGCACCCCTGAGTTGGGGGGCGATGGGACCCAGTACTTC
.,TRBD2,TRBJ2-3,TRBV7-2,CASTSGGADTQYF,TGTGCCAGCACCTCGGGGGGGGCAGATACGCAGTATTTT
.,.,TRBJ2-3,TRBV20-1,CSADRTADTQYF,TGCAGTGCCGACCGAACCGCAGATACGCAGTATTTT
.,.,TRBJ1-3,TRBV19,CASSIGASGNTIYF,TGTGCCAGTAGTATCGGGGCGTCTGGAAACACCATATATTTT
few,.,TRBJ1-5,TRBV20-1,CSAREAPVYSNQPQHF,TGCAGTGCTAGAGAGGCCCCGGTGTATAGCAATCAGCCCCAGCATTTT
many,.,TRBJ2-3,TRBV5-1,CASSPGQVTDTQYF,TGCGCCAGCAGCCCGGGGCAGGTCACAGATACGCAGTATTTT
.,.,TRBJ2-7,TRBV6-5,CASAWGLRYEQYF,TGTGCCAGCGCCTGGGGTCTCCGATACGAGCAGTACTTC
.,.,TRBJ2-5,TRBV20-1,CSASGGGGTQYF,TGCAGTGCTAGCGGGGGCGGGGGGACCCAGTACTTC
.,.,TRBJ1-2,TRBV7-9,CASSSQRDGVPGYTF,TGTGCCAGCAGCTCACAACGTGACGGAGTCCCTGGCTACACCTTC
.,.,TRBJ2-1,TRBV6-2/TRBV6-3,CASTFYNEQFF,TGTGCCAGCACTTTTTACAATGAGCAGTTCTTC
.,.,TRBJ1-6,TRBV20-1,CSASREAPPGGSPLHF,TGCAGTGCTAGCCGGGAGGCCCCCCCAGGAGGTTCACCCCTCCACTTT
.,.,TRBJ2-3,TRBV6-5,CASRRTHPRGTDTQYF,TGTGCCAGCAGGAGGACCCACCCAAGGGGGACAGATACGCAGTATTTT